Listed below are T cell receptor beta chains from one sample, sequenced in a study of early T cells in non-severe SARS-CoV-2 infection. MiXCR was run by TCRdb on the 5' RACE reads, yielding one entry per CDR3 protein. The sample holds 85,000 to 100,000 distinct CDR3 sequences, 11% seen once. Sequencing input: whole blood. The source is an adult who was a healthcare worker with PCR-confirmed SARS-CoV-2 infection or an uninfected control (not recorded which). Both conserved end residues are part of each CDR3. The D gene is left open where the match is weak. Clone size appears in some rows only: once, few, many, or a class for an expanded clone.

CDR3: CASSYATGTNEKLFF
DNA: TGTGCCAGCAGCTACGCGACAGGCACTAATGAAAAACTGTTTTTT
J: TRBJ1-4
V: TRBV7-6
D: -
size: -

CDR3: CSAPGQTYEQYF
DNA: TGCAGTGCTCCGGGACAGACCTACGAGCAGTACTTC
J: TRBJ2-7
V: TRBV20-1
D: TRBD1
size: -

CDR3: CASSPAGGNTEAFF
DNA: TGTGCCAGCTCACCGGCAGGGGGGAACACTGAAGCTTTCTTT
J: TRBJ1-1
V: TRBV18
D: TRBD1
size: many

CDR3: CASSLAGGPNYEQYF
DNA: TGTGCCAGCAGCTTAGCGGGGGGGCCTAATTACGAGCAGTACTTC
J: TRBJ2-7
V: TRBV11-2
D: TRBD2
size: few

CDR3: CASSLGIHMNTEAFF
DNA: TGCGCCAGCAGCTTGGGGATTCACATGAACACTGAAGCTTTCTTT
J: TRBJ1-1
V: TRBV5-1
D: -
size: -

CDR3: CASSRAVGGVSEAFF
DNA: TGCGCCAGCAGCCGGGCCGTCGGGGGGGTCTCAGAAGCTTTCTTT
J: TRBJ1-1
V: TRBV4-1
D: -
size: -

CDR3: CASTSPGRAHNEQFF
DNA: TGTGCCAGCACGTCTCCCGGGAGGGCCCACAATGAGCAGTTCTTC
J: TRBJ2-1
V: TRBV27
D: TRBD2
size: -

CDR3: CATRTSGATDTQYF
DNA: TGTGCCACTCGGACTAGCGGGGCCACAGATACGCAGTATTTT
J: TRBJ2-3
V: TRBV28
D: TRBD2
size: many

CDR3: CASSYGSGYGYTF
DNA: TGTGCCAGCAGTTATGGCTCGGGGTATGGCTACACCTTC
J: TRBJ1-2
V: TRBV12-3/TRBV12-4
D: -
size: many

CDR3: CAGGTGDSPLHF
DNA: TGTGCCGGCGGGACAGGGGACTCACCCCTCCACTTT
J: TRBJ1-6
V: TRBV28
D: TRBD1
size: -

CDR3: CASSVTYNEQFF
DNA: TGTGCCAGCAGTGTGACCTACAATGAGCAGTTCTTC
J: TRBJ2-1
V: TRBV2
D: -
size: few